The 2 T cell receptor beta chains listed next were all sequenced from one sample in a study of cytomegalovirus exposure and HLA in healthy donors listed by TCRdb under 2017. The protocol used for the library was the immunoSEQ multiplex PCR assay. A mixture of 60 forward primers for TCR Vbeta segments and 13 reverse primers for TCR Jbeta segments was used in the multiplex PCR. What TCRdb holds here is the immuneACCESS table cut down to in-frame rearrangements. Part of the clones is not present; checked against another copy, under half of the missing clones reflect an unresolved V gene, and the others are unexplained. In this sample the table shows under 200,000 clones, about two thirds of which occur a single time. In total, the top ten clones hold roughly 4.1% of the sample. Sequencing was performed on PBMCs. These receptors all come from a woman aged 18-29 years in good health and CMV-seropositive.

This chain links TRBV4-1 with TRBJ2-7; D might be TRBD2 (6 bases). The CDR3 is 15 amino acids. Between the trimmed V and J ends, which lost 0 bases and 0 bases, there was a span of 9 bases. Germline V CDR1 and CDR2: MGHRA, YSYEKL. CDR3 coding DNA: TGCGCCAGCAGCCAAGAGACTAGAGCCTCCTACGAGCAGTACTTC. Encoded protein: CASSQETRASYEQYF.

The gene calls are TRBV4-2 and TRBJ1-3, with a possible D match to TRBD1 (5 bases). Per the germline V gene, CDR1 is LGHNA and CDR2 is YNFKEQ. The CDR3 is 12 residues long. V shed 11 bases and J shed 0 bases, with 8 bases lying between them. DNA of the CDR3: TGTGCCGGGGGGGACTCTGGAAACACCATATATTTT. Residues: CAGGDSGNTIYF.